Each of the 19 T cell receptor beta chains below was sequenced from the same sample in a study of blood T cells in healthy people across ages. Sample-barcoded 5' priming and a J-beta primer mix drove a second PCR of about 7 to 11 cycles. TCRdb re-derived calls from the 5' RACE reads in MiXCR, one entry per CDR3 protein. The table includes more than 1,000,000 distinct CDR3 sequences, 20% to 25% detected once. This sample was also put to use in a study of T cells of mothers and their children.

The specimen sequenced was blood. Receptor source: a girl aged 2 to 9 in good health.

This clonotype showed up just a few times. CDR3 loop: CASSKSRQGRMELFF. The CDR3 nucleotides read TGTGCCAGCAGCAAGTCCCGACAGGGGAGAATGGAACTGTTTTTT. The chain employs TRBV21-1 and TRBJ1-4; the D call TRBD1 from the table was never checked on the DNA. TRBV21-1 is described as a pseudogene. This CDR3 contains 15 residues.

This clonotype was observed a few times. The chain has TRBV4-1 and TRBJ1-4; no firm D call. The V gene's germline CDR1 is MGHRA and CDR2 YSYEKL. The CDR3 length is 15 residues. Between the trimmed V and J ends, which lost 0 bases and 0 bases, there was a span of 5 bases. The CDR3 is CASSQDEATNEKLFF. DNA of the CDR3: TGCGCCAGCAGCCAAGACGAAGCAACTAATGAAAAACTGTTTTTT.

Details on this clonotype: The junction departs from germline at one end; a sequencing error may be responsible. The chain employs TRBV5-1 and TRBJ2-5; TRBD1 matches 7 bases. The CDR3 runs to 14 residues. CDR1 SGHRS and CDR2 YFSETQ come from the germline V gene. The CDR3 coding sequence is TGCGCCAGCAGCATGACAGGGTTGGAGGAGATCCAGTACTTC. This gives the protein CASSMTGLEEIQYF.

In its sample, this clonotype was seen a few times. This chain joins TRBV20-1 and TRBJ2-5; D perhaps matches TRBD2 (5 bases). With the DNA end fitting TRBJ2-7 better, the J assignment may be wrong. Germline CDR1 is DFQATT and CDR2 is SNEGSKA (reference sequence). The CDR3 consists of 12 residues. CDR3: CSAQATSYEQYF. The DNA of the CDR3 is TGCAGTGCCCAGGCTACTAGCTACGAGCAGTACTTC.

The chain recombines TRBV29-1 with TRBJ2-7, with a tentative D call TRBD2 (6 bases). Trimming shortened V by 1 base and J by 9 bases, and 10 bases separated the two germline ends. The CDR3 loop spans 11 amino acids. Germline CDR1 is SQVTM and CDR2 is ANQGSEA. The CDR3 sequence is CSVEGMGGQYF. CDR3 sequence (DNA): TGCAGCGTTGAAGGCATGGGGGGGCAGTACTTC.

The V and J genes are TRBV5-1 and TRBJ2-5; weak D call: TRBD2 (5 bases). The J call is uncertain, as TRBJ2-1 better fits the DNA end. The CDR3 contains 21 residues. CDR1 SGHRS and CDR2 YFSETQ come from the germline V gene. Here the CDR3 reads CASSSLPASFLPPTVNNEQFF. The DNA of the CDR3 is TGCGCCAGCAGCTCGCTCCCCGCTAGCTTCCTCCCCCCTACAGTGAACAATGAGCAGTTCTTC.

The rearrangement uses TRBV14 and TRBJ1-1; D might be TRBD1 (6 bases). CDR3 length equals 13 residues. V was clipped by 4 bases and J by 8 bases, with 14 bases between them. Looked up from germline, CDR1 is SGHDN and CDR2 is FVKESK. CDR3 protein: CASSLPAGEEAFF. CDR3 nucleotide sequence: TGTGCCAGCAGCCTCCCGGCAGGGGAGGAAGCTTTCTTT.

The chain links TRBV20-1 to TRBJ1-1; TRBD1 might be the D (6 bases). Trimming removed 0 bases from V and 1 base from J, with 12 bases in between. The CDR3 is made up of 15 amino acids. CDR1 and CDR2 from the germline V gene are DFQATT and SNEGSKA (reference sequence). The DNA of the CDR3 is TGCAGTGCTAGAGATCGAGAACAGGGGAACACTGAAGCTTTCTTT. The encoded protein is CSARDREQGNTEAFF.

This clonotype was seen a few times. This chain uses TRBV7-8 with TRBJ2-4; TRBD2 agrees at 12 bases. V shed 5 bases, J shed 0 bases, and the junction held 2 bases outside the gene matches. Germline CDR1 reads SGHVS; CDR2 reads FQNEAQ. CDR3 size: 16 residues. CDR3 DNA: TGTGCCAGCAGCCAGGGACTAGCGGGAGCCAAAAACATTCAGTACTTC. Protein: CASSQGLAGAKNIQYF.

This clonotype appeared a few times. The chain has TRBV5-5 and TRBJ1-3; D gene unclear. V lost 2 bases and J 3 bases, leaving 3 bases between the germline ends. This CDR3 has 12 residues. Looked up from germline, CDR1 is SGHKS and CDR2 is YYEKEE (reference sequence). In nucleotides, the CDR3 is TGTGCCAGCAGCTTTGATGGAAACACCATATATTTT. As protein: CASSFDGNTIYF. The variable domain in full, completed from reference TRBV5-5 and TRBJ1-3, reads DAGVTQSPTHLIKTRGQQVTLRCSPISGHKSVSWYQQVLGQGPQFIFQYYEKEERGRGNFPDRFSARQFPNYSSELNVNALLLGDSALYLCASSFDGNTIYFGEGSWLTVV.

J is TRBJ2-7 and V is TRBV4-1; D is perhaps TRBD2 (6 bases). This CDR3 is 15 amino acids long. Germline CDR1 MGHRA, CDR2 YSYEKL. Trimming shortened V by 0 bases and J by 3 bases, and 12 bases separated the two germline ends. The CDR3 DNA is TGCGCCAGCAGCCAAGAAACGGGGGTGATCTACGAGCAGTACTTC. Protein product: CASSQETGVIYEQYF.

In this sample, this clonotype turned up a few times. The chain is built from TRBV20-1 and TRBJ2-7, with D maybe TRBD2 (6 bases). Germline CDR1 and CDR2: DFQATT and SNEGSKA (reference sequence). V was clipped by 4 bases and J by 6 bases, with 19 bases between them. There are 14 residues in the CDR3. The CDR3 sequence: CSATSGDSGVEQYF. Written as DNA, the CDR3 is TGCAGTGCTACCTCTGGGGACTCAGGCGTCGAGCAGTACTTC.

The chain carries TRBV28 and TRBJ2-7; TRBD1 matches at 8 bases. Per the germline V gene, CDR1 is MDHEN and CDR2 is SYDVKM. V shed 11 bases and J 0 bases; nucleotides not matched to a gene: 6. The CDR3 is 13 amino acids. CDR3 sequence reads: CAGRTGPSYEQYF. CDR3 in DNA: TGTGCCGGAAGGACAGGGCCCTCCTACGAGCAGTACTTC. Based on the CDR3 plus reference TRBV28 and TRBJ2-7, the full variable domain is DVKVTQSSRYLVKRTGEKVFLECVQDMDHENMFWYRQDPGLGLRLIYFSYDVKMKEKGDIPEGYSVSREKKERFSLILESASTNQTSMYLCAGRTGPSYEQYFGPGTRLTVT.

Points on this clonotype: One end of the junction varies from germline; a read error may be responsible. The chain joins TRBV15 to TRBJ2-5; D might be TRBD1 (5 bases). The end of the DNA is better explained by TRBJ2-7, so the J call may be wrong. CDR3 size: 17 residues. The V gene's germline CDR1 is LNHNV and CDR2 YYDKDF (reference sequence). This chain's CDR3 is CVTSREPGLIISYEQYF. The CDR3, as DNA: TGTGTCACCAGCAGAGAGCCAGGGTTAATAATCAGCTACGAGCAGTACTTC.

The chain is built from TRBV4-3 and TRBJ2-4; TRBD2 agrees at 9 bases. Per the germline V gene, CDR1 is LGHNA and CDR2 is YSLEER. The CDR3 consists of 15 residues. V shed 0 bases and J 6 bases; nucleotides not matched to a gene: 3. CDR3 sequence: CASSQEGLAPNIQYF. CDR3 sequence (DNA): TGCGCCAGCAGCCAAGAGGGACTAGCCCCAAACATTCAGTACTTC.

This clonotype was detected a few times. The V gene is TRBV20-1, the J gene TRBJ2-7; D unresolved. This CDR3 has 15 residues. The ends were cut back, 4 bases at V and 4 bases at J, with 20 bases in the middle. Germline CDR1 reads DFQATT; CDR2 reads SNEGSKA (reference sequence). CDR3 coding DNA: TGCAGTGCTATTCGTGGGTTTCCCTTTGATTACGAGCAGTACTTC. It is translated as CSAIRGFPFDYEQYF.

This chain connects TRBV6-1 to TRBJ2-7; 8 nucleotides align to TRBD2. The CDR3 has 15 residues. Germline CDR1 and CDR2: MNHNS and SASEGT. With V trimmed by 4 bases and J by 5 bases, 10 bases remained unmatched. The CDR3 loop is CASSALAAGENEQYF. For the CDR3, the DNA is TGTGCCAGCAGTGCCTTGGCAGCGGGGGAAAACGAGCAGTACTTC.

The chain employs TRBV14 and TRBJ2-5, with TRBD2 as a possible D gene (6 bases). Between the trimmed V and J ends, which lost 4 bases and 0 bases, there was a span of 9 bases. CDR1 and CDR2 (germline): SGHDN, FVKESK. This CDR3 comprises 14 residues. The CDR3 loop reads CASSPWTNQETQYF. The CDR3, as DNA: TGTGCCAGCAGCCCGTGGACTAACCAAGAGACCCAGTACTTC.

This chain connects TRBV28 to TRBJ2-3, with 9 bases identical to TRBD2. Germline CDR1 reads MDHEN; CDR2 reads SYDVKM. CDR3 length: 15 amino acids. The V and J ends lost 6 bases and 7 bases, in that order; junction bases with no gene match: 11. The CDR3: CASSRQGAGGNTQYF. The CDR3 DNA reads as TGTGCCAGCAGCAGACAGGGAGCGGGGGGAAATACGCAGTATTTT. The full variable domain, its missing parts supplied by reference TRBV28 and TRBJ2-3, is DVKVTQSSRYLVKRTGEKVFLECVQDMDHENMFWYRQDPGLGLRLIYFSYDVKMKEKGDIPEGYSVSREKKERFSLILESASTNQTSMYLCASSRQGAGGNTQYFGPGTRLTVL.